A single sample gave rise to the 5 T cell receptor beta chains below, sequenced in a study of blood T cell repertoires in COVID-19. Generated by immunoSEQ multiplex PCR, the TCRdb table keeps only in-frame clones and is missing some. The table lists under 400,000 clones, over 75% of them singletons. The sequenced sample consisted of peripheral blood. The receptors derive from a woman younger than 45 with COVID-19, enrolled during active disease.

Here the CDR3 DNA reads TGTGCCAGCTCCGGACTAGCGGGACCATCTTACTCTGGGGCCAACGTCCTGACTTTC. This sequence encodes CASSGLAGPSYSGANVLTF. The chain couples TRBV18 to TRBJ2-6; 12 bases are shared with TRBD2. Germline V gives CDR1 KGHSH, CDR2 LQKENI. CDR3 length: 19 amino acids. V lost 6 bases to trimming and J lost 0 bases; unmatched junction nucleotides: 9.

The chain links TRBV30 to TRBJ2-5, with 7 positions matching TRBD1. From germline, CDR1 is GTSNPN and CDR2 SVGIG (reference sequence). Losses at the gene ends were 7 bases for V and 1 base for J; bases not matched to a gene: 9. The CDR3 has 14 residues. The chain's CDR3 is CASRQGRFQETQYF. The CDR3 coding sequence is TGTGCCTCAAGACAGGGAAGGTTCCAAGAGACCCAGTACTTC.

The CDR3 sequence is CASSAGTVNTDTQYF. DNA of the CDR3: TGTGCCAGCAGCGCCGGGACAGTTAACACAGATACGCAGTATTTT. The rearrangement joins TRBV7-9 to TRBJ2-3, with TRBD1 matching over 7 bases. CDR1 and CDR2 (germline): SEHNR, FQNEAQ (reference sequence). J was trimmed by 2 bases and V by 5 bases; bases with no gene match: 7. This CDR3 contains 15 residues.

The chain recombines TRBV7-6 with TRBJ2-5, with 15 bases matching TRBD2. V lost 5 bases, J lost 5 bases, and 6 bases stayed unmatched. Germline-derived CDR1 and CDR2 are SGHVS and FNYEAQ. This CDR3 has 16 amino acids. CDR3 loop: CASSPGLAGGAETQYF. For the CDR3, the DNA is TGTGCCAGCAGCCCGGGACTAGCGGGAGGAGCGGAGACCCAGTACTTC.

The V and J genes are TRBV6-6 and TRBJ1-4; D not resolved. The CDR3 is 14 residues long. Germline V gene lookup returns CDR1 MNHNY and CDR2 SVGAGI (reference sequence). The V gene lost 1 base and the J gene lost 7 bases, with 10 bases spanning the gap. In DNA, the CDR3 is TGTGCCAGCAGTTACTATGAGGAGGGTGAAAAACTGTTTTTT. Its protein is CASSYYEEGEKLFF.